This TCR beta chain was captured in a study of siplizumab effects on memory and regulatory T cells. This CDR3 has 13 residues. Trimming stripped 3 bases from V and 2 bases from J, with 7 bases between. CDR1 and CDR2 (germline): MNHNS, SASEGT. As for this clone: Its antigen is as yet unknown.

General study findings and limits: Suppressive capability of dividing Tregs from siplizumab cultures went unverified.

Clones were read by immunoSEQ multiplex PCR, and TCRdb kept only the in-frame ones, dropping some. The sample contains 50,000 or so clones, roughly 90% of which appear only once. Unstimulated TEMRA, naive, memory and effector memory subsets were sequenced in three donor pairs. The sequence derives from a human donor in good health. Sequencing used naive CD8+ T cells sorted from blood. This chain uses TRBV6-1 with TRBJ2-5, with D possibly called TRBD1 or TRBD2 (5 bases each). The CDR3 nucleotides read TGTGCCAGCAGTGAGGGGGTTCAAGAGACCCAGTACTTC. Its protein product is CASSEGVQETQYF.